This T cell receptor (beta chain) was identified in a study of long-term antiretroviral therapy in people with HIV. Overall study findings and caveats: Those clones which expanded before ART made up the dominant part of the repertoire at all time points.

This CDR3 spans 19 amino acids. With 5 bases clipped from V and 3 bases from J, the junction kept 17 bases outside the gene matches. CDR1 is MNHEY and CDR2 is SMNVEV in the germline V gene (reference sequence). The count of this clone is one. The antigen remains undetermined. Assay version v3.0 of immunoSEQ was used, and it was run at survey level. Method: immunoSEQ multiplex PCR; TCRdb's copy keeps in-frame clones and lacks some. The sample has approximately 20,000 clones; 80% are singletons. Samples held about 0.9-11 million cryopreserved PBMC, and DNA extraction followed. Sequences were derived from unsorted PBMCs, sampled 0.2 years after starting antiretroviral therapy. The sequence was collected from a woman aged 40 to 50 with HIV. The chain couples TRBV27 to TRBJ2-7; 12 bases map to TRBD1. CDR3 sequence reads: CASSTYTTPGTGGIYEQYF. In DNA form, the CDR3 reads TGTGCCAGCAGTACATACACTACCCCCGGGACAGGGGGCATCTACGAGCAGTACTTC.